The 16 T cell receptor beta chains in this list originate from one sample, sequenced in a study of T cell clonality in common variable immunodeficiency. Study-wide points: Common variable immunodeficiency TCR beta sequences reportedly had fewer deletions and N-nucleotide insertions.

Their antigens remain unidentified. Measured with immunoSEQ multiplex PCR; TCRdb has only the in-frame clones, and not every one. The sample holds about 14,000 clones, and no clone turns up only once. The material sequenced was peripheral blood mononuclear cells. These receptors originate from a human donor with common variable immunodeficiency.

This clone was seen a handful of times. Read data end 3 residues before the CDR3 end; the end is taken from the germline J gene. The genes are TRBV7-2 and TRBJ1-1; tentative D call: TRBD1 (6 bases). The germline gives CDR1 SGHTA, CDR2 FQGNSA. This CDR3 has 13 amino acids. With 4 bases removed from V and 7 bases from J, the gap between germline ends came to 13 bases. Partial CDR3 DNA: TGTGCCAGCAGCTACGACAGGCGCCTTGAA. Translation: CASSYDRRLE. The entire CDR3 is CASSYDRRLEAFF.

Comment on this clone: The read ends 3 residues before the CDR3 terminus; that terminus is restored from the germline J gene. The J gene is TRBJ2-1, the V gene TRBV19, with 7 nucleotides matching TRBD1. J lost 7 bases, V lost 7 bases, and 19 bases had no gene match. CDR3 length equals 17 residues. Germline-derived CDR1 and CDR2 are LNHDA and SQIVND (reference sequence). CDR3 bases read: TGTGCCAGTACCCCAGACCGGGGTGGAAGGGGGCGGAATGAG. Translating gives CASTPDRGGRGRNE. The CDR3 in its entirety is CASTPDRGGRGRNEQFF.

Details on this clone: Read sequence stops 3 residues before the CDR3 end, and the germline J gene provides the missing end. This chain links TRBV18 with TRBJ2-7; 7 bases match TRBD1. Germline values: CDR1 KGHSH, CDR2 LQKENI. CDR3 length equals 14 residues. The V gene end was trimmed by 2 bases and the J gene end by 3 bases; junction bases not matched to a gene: 4. The part of the CDR3 DNA that was read is TGTGCCAGCTCACCAGGACAGGACATCTACGAG. It codes for CASSPGQDIYE. The full CDR3 protein is CASSPGQDIYEQYF.

On this clone itself: The read terminates 3 residues ahead of where the CDR3 ends, so the germline J gene completes it. The chain employs TRBV6-1 and TRBJ2-5; D might be TRBD2 (6 bases). Germline CDR1 MNHNS, CDR2 SASEGT. V lost 4 bases and J lost 6, with 15 bases in between. This CDR3 region has 14 residues. Partial CDR3 DNA: TGTGCCAGCAGTGTTGGAGGGGTGGAGAAGACC. Translated: CASSVGGVEKT. The entire CDR3 reads CASSVGGVEKTQYF.

A note on this clone: With the read ending 3 residues before the CDR3 end, the germline J gene is used to fill in that end. The V call is TRBV19, the J call TRBJ1-6; weak D call: TRBD1 (6 bases). The CDR3 has 14 residues. CDR1 and CDR2 (germline): LNHDA, SQIVND (reference sequence). V lost 3 bases and J 6 bases, leaving 9 bases between the germline ends. The sequenced CDR3 bases are TGTGCCAGTAGTATGGACAGACTTAATTCACCC. It is translated as CASSMDRLNSP. The full CDR3 is CASSMDRLNSPLHF.

This clone appeared a few times. Coverage ceases 3 residues before the CDR3 finishes, and the germline J gene fills in the end. This chain connects TRBV18 to TRBJ2-7; 8 bases match TRBD2. J gave up 2 bases and V 0 bases, and 0 bases lay outside the gene matches. The CDR3 covers 14 residues. Germline V gene sequence: CDR1 KGHSH, CDR2 LQKENI. CDR3 protein: CASSPPGLAYEQYF. The part of the CDR3 DNA that was read is TGTGCCAGCTCACCACCGGGACTAGCCTACGAG.

Notes on this clone: The sequenced fragment ends 3 residues before the CDR3 boundary, so the rest is inferred from the germline J gene. The genes are TRBV18 and TRBJ2-7; D perhaps matches TRBD1 (5 bases). The CDR3 consists of 12 residues. With 4 bases removed from V and 4 bases from J, the gap between germline ends came to 8 bases. Germline values: CDR1 KGHSH, CDR2 LQKENI. The CDR3 bases that were read are TGTGCCAGCTCACAAGACAGATACGAG. This encodes CASSQDRYE. The full CDR3 reads CASSQDRYEQYF.

The sample holds a few counts of this clone. The sequence runs out 3 residues before the end of the CDR3; the remainder is reconstructed from the germline J gene. V usage is TRBV18 and J usage is TRBJ1-6; 9 bases match TRBD1. The ends lost 3 bases at V and 7 bases at J; junction bases unmatched: 4. Germline loops: CDR1 KGHSH, CDR2 LQKENI. The length of the CDR3 is 15 residues. The CDR3 DNA, read in part, is TGTGCCAGCTCACCGGGACAGGGACCGAATTCACCC. The encoded protein is CASSPGQGPNSP. The complete CDR3 sequence is CASSPGQGPNSPLHF.

Only a few counts were recorded for this clone. With the read ending 3 residues before the CDR3 end, the germline J gene is used to fill in that end. The chain combines TRBV18 with TRBJ2-7; 9 bases map to TRBD2. The CDR3 totals 16 residues. Germline values: CDR1 KGHSH, CDR2 LQKENI. V dropped 3 bases and J dropped 3; count of bases not matched to a gene: 9. The CDR3 spells CASSPLLASGDYEQYF. The CDR3 DNA, read in part, is TGTGCCAGCTCACCTCTCTTGGCTAGCGGGGACTACGAG. Full variable domain (remainder filled in from reference TRBV18 and TRBJ2-7): NAGVMQNPRHLVRRRGQEARLRCSPMKGHSHVYWYRQLPEEGLKFMVYLQKENIIDESGMPKERFSAEFPKEGPSILRIQQVVRGDSAAYFCASSPLLASGDYEQYFGPGTRLTVT.

This clone has more than one count but fewer than ten. Relative to the germline gene, one junction end is altered; a read error may explain this. The read terminates 3 residues before the CDR3 end, so the remaining end is supplied by the germline J gene. The chain recombines TRBV19 with TRBJ2-1; the match to TRBD2 covers 10 bases. The CDR3 consists of 14 residues. Per germline, CDR1 LNHDA and CDR2 SQIVND (reference sequence). The CDR3 DNA, read in part, is TGTGCCAGTAGAATAGCGGGGGGATACAATGAG. It specifies CASRIAGGYNE. The complete CDR3 protein is CASRIAGGYNEQFF. The full variable domain, its missing parts supplied by reference TRBV19 and TRBJ2-1, is DGGITQSPKYLFRKEGQNVTLSCEQNLNHDAMYWYRQDPGQGLRLIYYSQIVNDFQKGDIAEGYSVSREKKESFPLTVTSAQKNPTAFYLCASRIAGGYNEQFFGPGTRLTVL.

This clone was seen only a few times. The read terminates 3 residues before the CDR3 end, so the remaining end is supplied by the germline J gene. The chain is built from TRBV7-6 and TRBJ2-2; 8 bases map to TRBD2. The germline V gene has CDR1 SGHVS and CDR2 FNYEAQ. J gave up 1 base and V 5 bases, and 9 bases lay outside the gene matches. The CDR3 runs 17 residues. The covered CDR3 bases are TGTGCCAGCAGCCCCCAGCAGGCGGGGGGGAACACCGGGGAG. Its protein is CASSPQQAGGNTGE. The CDR3 as a whole reads CASSPQQAGGNTGELFF.

This clone has a handful of counts. The CDR3 end lies 3 residues beyond the end of the read and is filled in from the germline J gene. The V gene is TRBV2, the J gene TRBJ2-7, with TRBD2 matching 8 bases. With V trimmed by 8 bases and J by 4 bases, 4 bases remained unmatched. Germline V CDR1 and CDR2: SNHLY, FYNNEI. The CDR3 extends over 12 amino acids. CDR3 in amino acids: CASRGGIYEQYF. CDR3 DNA, as far as it was read: TGTGCCAGCCGGGGGGGTATTTACGAG. Variable domain in full (rest from reference TRBV2 and TRBJ2-7): EPEVTQTPSHQVTQMGQEVILRCVPISNHLYFYWYRQILGQKVEFLVSFYNNEISEKSEIFDDQFSVERPDGSNFTLKIRSTKLEDSAMYFCASRGGIYEQYFGPGTRLTVT.

This clone was detected only a few times. The read terminates 3 residues before the CDR3 end, so the remaining end is supplied by the germline J gene. This chain joins TRBV7-6 and TRBJ2-2, with 7 bases identical to TRBD1. J gave up 4 bases and V 5 bases, and 7 bases lay outside the gene matches. Germline CDR1 and CDR2: SGHVS and FNYEAQ. The CDR3 totals 15 residues. CDR3 DNA, as far as it was read: TGTGCCAGCAGCCGAGGGACAGTGGCCACCGGGGAG. Residues: CASSRGTVATGE. The full CDR3 reads CASSRGTVATGELFF.

This clone was detected only a few times. One end of the junction fails to match germline, which may point to a read error. Read coverage stops 3 residues before the CDR3 terminus; the germline J gene supplies the remainder. The genes are TRBV7-7 and TRBJ1-1; 8 nucleotides agree with TRBD1. CDR1 is SSHAT and CDR2 is FNYEAQ in the germline V gene (reference sequence). This CDR3 is 16 amino acids long. CDR3 DNA (partial): TGTGCTAGCAGCTTCAACACGACAGGGGAGGACACTGAA. Translated: CASSFNTTGEDTE. The CDR3 in its entirety is CASSFNTTGEDTEAFF. The full variable domain, completed using reference TRBV7-7 and TRBJ1-1, is GAGVSQSPRYKVTKRGQDVTLRCDPISSHATLYWYQQALGQGPEFLTYFNYEAQPDKSGLPSDRFSAERPEGSISTLTIQRTEQRDSAMYRCASSFNTTGEDTEAFFGQGTRLTVV.

Comment on this clone: The read terminates 3 residues ahead of where the CDR3 ends, so the germline J gene completes it. V gene TRBV18 combines with J gene TRBJ1-2; D unclear. CDR3 length: 15 residues. Germline CDR1 KGHSH, CDR2 LQKENI. Between the trimmed V and J ends, which lost 2 bases and 5 bases, there was a span of 15 bases. The CDR3 here is CASSPSQKTTYGYTF. The sequenced CDR3 bases are TGTGCCAGCTCACCAAGCCAAAAAACTACGTATGGC.

This clone was counted between two and nine times. Read data end 3 residues before the CDR3 end; the end is taken from the germline J gene. This chain uses TRBV5-1 with TRBJ2-7, with 7 bases fitting TRBD1. The V and J ends lost 8 bases and 2 bases, in that order; junction bases with no gene match: 7. The CDR3 length is 13 residues. Germline-derived CDR1 and CDR2 are SGHRS and YFSETQ. The CDR3 DNA, read in part, is TGCGCCAGTACCCGGACAGGAGCCTACGAG. This codes for CASTRTGAYE. The whole CDR3 region reads CASTRTGAYEQYF.